The source of this T cell receptor (beta chain) is a study of cytomegalovirus exposure and HLA in healthy donors. It was with 60 Vbeta and 13 Jbeta primers that the PCR ran. The table came from immunoSEQ multiplex PCR; TCRdb's copy has only in-frame clones and leaves some out. The table has some 150,000 clones, roughly four fifths seen once. The CDR3 totals 14 residues. CDR1 GTSNPN and CDR2 SVGIG come from the germline V gene (reference sequence). J gave up 4 bases and V 8 bases, and 11 bases lay outside the gene matches. The chain uses TRBV30 and TRBJ1-1, with 9 bases lining up with TRBD1. This sequence was found in a man between 18 and 29 years old in good health and CMV-seropositive. Material: PBMCs. CDR3 bases: TGTGCCAACAGGGGGCTGGGAGGAGTCACTGAAGCTTTCTTT. Protein sequence: CANRGLGGVTEAFF.